These 10 T cell receptor beta chains were all obtained from the same sample, sequenced in a study of blood T cell repertoires in COVID-19 (TCRdb year 2020). The library was made by the immunoSEQ multiplex PCR assay. Here the immuneACCESS table is served through TCRdb, limited to in-frame sequences with V and J called. Missing clones are a known gap in these copies; in checked studies unresolved V genes cover under half, and the rest lacks a known reason. This sample lists approximately 270,000 clones; approximately 85% were detected once. The ten largest clones represent approximately 1.9% of the sample. The sequencing input was PBMCs or T cells enriched from blood (not recorded which). All receptors derive from a woman between 45 and 60 years old who had recovered from COVID-19.

This rearrangement joins TRBV5-6 to TRBJ2-7; 9 bases are shared with TRBD1. This CDR3 has 14 amino acids. Germline loops: CDR1 SGHDT, CDR2 YYEEEE. The J segment lost 3 bases and the V segment lost 3 bases, leaving 4 bases of the junction unmatched. The CDR3 region is CASSSSTGGYEQYF. The CDR3, as DNA: TGTGCCAGCAGCTCGTCGACAGGGGGCTACGAGCAGTACTTC.

The chain links TRBV4-2 to TRBJ1-2; no reliable D call. The CDR3 sequence is 15 residues long. V gave up 0 bases and J gave up 4 bases, with 12 bases separating them. From germline, CDR1 is LGHNA and CDR2 YNFKEQ. The CDR3 here is CASSQDGSAPYGYTF. CDR3 bases: TGTGCCAGCAGCCAAGATGGCAGCGCTCCCTATGGCTACACCTTC.

The CDR3 DNA reads TGTGCCAGCAGTTTGGACACTAACAATCAGCCCCAGCATTTT. Translation gives CASSLDTNNQPQHF. The rearrangement joins TRBV28 to TRBJ1-5; a weak D match, TRBD1 (5 bases). The CDR3 length is 14 residues. The germline gives CDR1 MDHEN, CDR2 SYDVKM. The V end was cut by 3 bases, the J end by 3 bases, with 9 bases between.

The genes are TRBV5-1 and TRBJ1-3, with 9 bases lining up with TRBD1. The CDR3 has 19 amino acids. CDR1 SGHRS and CDR2 YFSETQ come from the germline V gene. V trimming: 1 base; J trimming: 0 bases; junction bases outside the gene matches: 11. CDR3 loop: CASSLIGTGSVSSGNTIYF. The CDR3 bases are TGCGCCAGCAGCTTGATTGGGACAGGGTCCGTTAGCTCTGGAAACACCATATATTTT.

The chain couples TRBV2 to TRBJ1-1, with D maybe TRBD1 (6 bases). V gave up 2 bases and J gave up 1 base, with 11 bases separating them. The CDR3 has 15 amino acids. Germline assignment: CDR1 SNHLY and CDR2 FYNNEI. The CDR3 protein is CASSEQGWGNTEAFF. As DNA, the CDR3 is TGTGCCAGCAGTGAACAGGGGTGGGGGAACACTGAAGCTTTCTTT.

This chain joins TRBV28 and TRBJ2-7; 13 bases are a match to TRBD2. The germline CDR1 and CDR2 sequences are MDHEN and SYDVKM. V trimming: 5 bases; J trimming: 3 bases; junction bases outside the gene matches: 10. This CDR3 has 17 amino acids. The CDR3, as DNA: TGTGCCAGCAGTCTCCGACTAGCGGGAGGAAAAGGCTACGAGCAGTACTTC. This translates into CASSLRLAGGKGYEQYF.

In DNA, the CDR3 is TGTGCCAGCAGTTTTAGACAGGTTCAACAGTACTTC. It specifies CASSFRQVQQYF. The V call is TRBV28, the J call TRBJ2-4; D is possibly TRBD1 (6 bases). The V and J ends lost 3 bases and 13 bases respectively, with 13 bases between them. CDR3 length equals 12 residues. Germline V lookup: CDR1 MDHEN, CDR2 SYDVKM.

This chain connects TRBV25-1 to TRBJ1-3, with D unresolved. The CDR3 sequence is 14 residues long. CDR1 MGHDK and CDR2 SYGVNS come from the germline V gene. V lost 3 bases and J lost 0, with 6 bases in between. The CDR3 nucleotides are TGTGCCAGCAGTGAGGAGGGCTCTGGAAACACCATATATTTT. As protein: CASSEEGSGNTIYF.

The chain carries TRBV18 and TRBJ1-2; the match to TRBD1 covers 8 bases. CDR1 KGHSH and CDR2 LQKENI come from the germline V gene. V shed 3 bases and J 5 bases; nucleotides not matched to a gene: 11. The CDR3 runs 16 residues. The CDR3 nucleotides read TGTGCCAGCTCACCTTCCCTCGGACAGGGCTTATATGGCTACACCTTC. Protein sequence: CASSPSLGQGLYGYTF.

The rearrangement uses TRBV7-3 and TRBJ1-1, with 9 bases lining up with TRBD1. The length of the CDR3 is 15 residues. The V segment lost 5 bases and the J segment 5 bases; nucleotides outside the gene matches: 9. Germline CDR1 and CDR2: SGHTA and FQGTGA. The CDR3 nucleotides read TGTGCCAGCAGCACAACAGGGGGCGCGGGGACTGAAGCTTTCTTT. Protein: CASSTTGGAGTEAFF.